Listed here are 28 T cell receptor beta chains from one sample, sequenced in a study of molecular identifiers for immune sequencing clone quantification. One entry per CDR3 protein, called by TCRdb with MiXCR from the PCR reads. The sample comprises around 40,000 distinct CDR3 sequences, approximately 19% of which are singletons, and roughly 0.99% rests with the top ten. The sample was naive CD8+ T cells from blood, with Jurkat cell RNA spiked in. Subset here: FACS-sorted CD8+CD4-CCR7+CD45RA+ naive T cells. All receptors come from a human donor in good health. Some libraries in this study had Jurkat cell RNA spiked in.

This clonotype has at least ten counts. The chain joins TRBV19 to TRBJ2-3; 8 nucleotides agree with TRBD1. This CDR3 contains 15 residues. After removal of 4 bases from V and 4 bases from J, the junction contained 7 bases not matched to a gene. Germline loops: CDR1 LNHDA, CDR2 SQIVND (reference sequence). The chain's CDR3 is CASSKTGAPADTQYF. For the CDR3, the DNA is TGTGCCAGTAGTAAGACAGGGGCTCCAGCAGATACGCAGTATTTT.

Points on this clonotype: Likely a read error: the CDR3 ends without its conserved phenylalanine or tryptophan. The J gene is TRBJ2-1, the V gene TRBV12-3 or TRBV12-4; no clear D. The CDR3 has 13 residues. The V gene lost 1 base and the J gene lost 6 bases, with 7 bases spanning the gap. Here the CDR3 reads CASSLDMVNEQFL. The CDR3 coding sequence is TGTGCCAGCAGTTTAGACATGGTCAATGAGCAGTTCCTC.

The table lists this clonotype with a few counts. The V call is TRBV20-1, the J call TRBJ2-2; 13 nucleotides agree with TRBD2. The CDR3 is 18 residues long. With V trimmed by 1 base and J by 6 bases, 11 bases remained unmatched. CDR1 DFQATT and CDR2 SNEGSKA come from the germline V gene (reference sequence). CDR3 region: CSARGGLTSGGFAGELFF. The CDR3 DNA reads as TGCAGTGCTAGAGGTGGTCTGACTAGCGGGGGGTTCGCCGGGGAGCTGTTTTTT.

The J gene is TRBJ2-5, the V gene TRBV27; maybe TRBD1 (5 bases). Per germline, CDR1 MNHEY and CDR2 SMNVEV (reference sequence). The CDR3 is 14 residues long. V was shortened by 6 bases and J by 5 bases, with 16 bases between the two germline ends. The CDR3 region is CASSHSLGLETQYF. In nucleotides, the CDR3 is TGTGCCAGCAGCCATTCCCTGGGGCTTGAGACCCAGTACTTC.

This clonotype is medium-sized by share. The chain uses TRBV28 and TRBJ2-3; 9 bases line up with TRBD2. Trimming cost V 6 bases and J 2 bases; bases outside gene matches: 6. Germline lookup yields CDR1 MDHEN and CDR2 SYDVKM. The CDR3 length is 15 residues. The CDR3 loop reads CASSLSGGYTDTQYF. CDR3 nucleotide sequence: TGTGCCAGCAGCCTTAGCGGGGGCTACACAGATACGCAGTATTTT.

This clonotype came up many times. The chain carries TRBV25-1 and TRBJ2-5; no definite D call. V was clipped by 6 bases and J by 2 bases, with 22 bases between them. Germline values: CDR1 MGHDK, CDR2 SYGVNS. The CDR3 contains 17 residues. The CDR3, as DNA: TGTGCCAGCAGCGGAGTGCTGTTGACACTCCATCAAGAGACCCAGTACTTC. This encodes CASSGVLLTLHQETQYF.

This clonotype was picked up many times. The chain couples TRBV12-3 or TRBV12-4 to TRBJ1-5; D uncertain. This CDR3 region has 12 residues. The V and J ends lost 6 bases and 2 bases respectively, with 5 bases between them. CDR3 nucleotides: TGTGCCAGCAGGAGGGGCAATCAGCCCCAGCATTTT. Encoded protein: CASRRGNQPQHF.

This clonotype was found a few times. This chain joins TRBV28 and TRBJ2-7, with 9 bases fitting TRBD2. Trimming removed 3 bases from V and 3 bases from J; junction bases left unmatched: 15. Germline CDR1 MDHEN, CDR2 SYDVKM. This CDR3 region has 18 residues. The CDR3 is CASSFDYRGRGRDYEQYF. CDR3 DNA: TGTGCCAGCAGTTTCGACTATAGGGGTCGCGGGAGGGACTACGAGCAGTACTTC.

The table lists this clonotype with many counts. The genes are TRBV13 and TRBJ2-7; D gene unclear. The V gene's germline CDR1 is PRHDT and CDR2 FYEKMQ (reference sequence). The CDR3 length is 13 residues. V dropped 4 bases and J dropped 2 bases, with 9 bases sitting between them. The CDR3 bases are TGTGCCAGCAGCTCCTCGGCCCCCTACGAGCAGTACTTC. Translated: CASSSSAPYEQYF.

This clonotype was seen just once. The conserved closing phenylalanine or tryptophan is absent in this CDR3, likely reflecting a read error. The CDR3 nucleotides are TGTGCCAGCGTCCCACTCAGGAATGAGCAGTTCCTC. The encoded protein is CASVPLRNEQFL. The rearrangement joins TRBV7-2 to TRBJ2-1; D is unresolved. This CDR3 region has 12 residues. From germline, CDR1 is SGHTA and CDR2 FQGNSA. V was cut by 8 bases and J by 7 bases, with 12 bases left in between.

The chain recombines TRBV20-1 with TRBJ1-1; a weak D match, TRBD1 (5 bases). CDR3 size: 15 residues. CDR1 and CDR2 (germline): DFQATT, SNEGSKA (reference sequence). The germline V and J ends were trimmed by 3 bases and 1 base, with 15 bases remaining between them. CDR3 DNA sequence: TGCAGTGCTAGGGGGTTCAGGGAATGGAACACTGAAGCTTTCTTT. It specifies CSARGFREWNTEAFF.

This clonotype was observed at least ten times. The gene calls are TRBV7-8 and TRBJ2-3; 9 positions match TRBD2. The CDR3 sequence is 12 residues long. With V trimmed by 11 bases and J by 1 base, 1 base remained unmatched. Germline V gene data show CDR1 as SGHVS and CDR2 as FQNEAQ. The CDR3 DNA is TGTGCCGCGGGGGGGGGCACAGATACGCAGTATTTT. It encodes CAAGGGTDTQYF.

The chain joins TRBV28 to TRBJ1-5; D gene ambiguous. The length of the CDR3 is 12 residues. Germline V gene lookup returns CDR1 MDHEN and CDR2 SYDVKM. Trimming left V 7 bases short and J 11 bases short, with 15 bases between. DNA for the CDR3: TGTGCCAGCAATTCTGCGAACCAGTCCCAGCATTTT. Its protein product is CASNSANQSQHF.

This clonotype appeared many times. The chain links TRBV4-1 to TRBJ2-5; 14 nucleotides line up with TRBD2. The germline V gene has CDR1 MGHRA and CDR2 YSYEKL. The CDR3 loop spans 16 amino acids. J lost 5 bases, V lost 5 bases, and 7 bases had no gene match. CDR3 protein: CASSSGTSGGYETQYF. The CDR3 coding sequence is TGCGCCAGCAGCTCCGGGACTAGCGGGGGCTATGAGACCCAGTACTTC.

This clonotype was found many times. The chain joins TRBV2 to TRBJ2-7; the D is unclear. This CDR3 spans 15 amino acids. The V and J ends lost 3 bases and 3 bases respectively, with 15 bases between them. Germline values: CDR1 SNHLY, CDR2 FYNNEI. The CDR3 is CASSESRRSFYEQYF. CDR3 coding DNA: TGTGCCAGCAGTGAGTCGCGGCGGTCCTTCTACGAGCAGTACTTC.

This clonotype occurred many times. The CDR3 DNA follows: TGTGCCAGCGGGGCTCATAGCACAGATACGCAGTATTTT. Translation gives CASGAHSTDTQYF. The chain recombines TRBV19 with TRBJ2-3; D may match TRBD1 or TRBD2 (5 bases each). Germline V gives CDR1 LNHDA, CDR2 SQIVND (reference sequence). The CDR3 runs to 13 residues. Trimming stripped 9 bases from V and 0 bases from J, with 10 bases between.

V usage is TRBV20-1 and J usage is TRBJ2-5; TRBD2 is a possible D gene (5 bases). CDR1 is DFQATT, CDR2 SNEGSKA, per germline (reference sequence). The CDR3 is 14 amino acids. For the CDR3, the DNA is TGCAGACAAAAAGCGGACGCAGCCCGTCTGACTCAGTACTTC. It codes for CRQKADAARLTQYF.

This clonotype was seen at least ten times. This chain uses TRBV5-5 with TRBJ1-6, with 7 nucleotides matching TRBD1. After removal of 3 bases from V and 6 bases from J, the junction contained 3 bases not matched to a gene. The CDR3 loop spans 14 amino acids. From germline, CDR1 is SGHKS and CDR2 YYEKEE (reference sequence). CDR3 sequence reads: CASSWGQFNSPLHF. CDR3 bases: TGTGCCAGCAGCTGGGGACAGTTTAATTCACCCCTCCACTTT.

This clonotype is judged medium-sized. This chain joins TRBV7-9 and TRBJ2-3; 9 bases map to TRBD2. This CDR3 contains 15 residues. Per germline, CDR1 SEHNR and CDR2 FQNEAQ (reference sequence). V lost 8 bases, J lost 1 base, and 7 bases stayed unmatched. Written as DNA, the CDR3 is TGTGCCAGCTCACCATGGACTAGCGGCACAGATACGCAGTATTTT. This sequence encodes CASSPWTSGTDTQYF.

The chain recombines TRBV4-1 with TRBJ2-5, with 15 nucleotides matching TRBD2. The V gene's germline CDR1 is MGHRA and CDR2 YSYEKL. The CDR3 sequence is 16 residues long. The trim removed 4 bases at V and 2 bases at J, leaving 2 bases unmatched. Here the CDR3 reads CASSPGLAGGQETQYF. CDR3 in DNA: TGCGCCAGCAGCCCCGGACTAGCGGGGGGGCAAGAGACCCAGTACTTC.

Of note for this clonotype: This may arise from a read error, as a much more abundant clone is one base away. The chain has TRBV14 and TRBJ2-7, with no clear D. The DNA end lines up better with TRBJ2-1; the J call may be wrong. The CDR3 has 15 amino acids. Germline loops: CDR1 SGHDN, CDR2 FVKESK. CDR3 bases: TGTGCCAGCAGCCAAGCCCTTTTCTTAGGCCACGAGCAGTTCTTC. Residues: CASSQALFLGHEQFF.

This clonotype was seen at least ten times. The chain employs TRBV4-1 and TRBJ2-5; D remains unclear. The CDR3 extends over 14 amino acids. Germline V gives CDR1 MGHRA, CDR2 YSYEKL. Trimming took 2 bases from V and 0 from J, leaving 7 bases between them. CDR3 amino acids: CASSQTGNQETQYF. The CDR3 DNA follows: TGCGCCAGCAGCCAAACTGGGAACCAAGAGACCCAGTACTTC.

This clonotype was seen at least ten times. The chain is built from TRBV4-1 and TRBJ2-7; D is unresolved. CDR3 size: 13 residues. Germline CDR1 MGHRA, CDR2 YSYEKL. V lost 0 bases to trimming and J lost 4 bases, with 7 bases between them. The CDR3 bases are TGCGCCAGCAGCCAAGATCAGAGGTACGAGCAGTACTTC. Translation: CASSQDQRYEQYF.

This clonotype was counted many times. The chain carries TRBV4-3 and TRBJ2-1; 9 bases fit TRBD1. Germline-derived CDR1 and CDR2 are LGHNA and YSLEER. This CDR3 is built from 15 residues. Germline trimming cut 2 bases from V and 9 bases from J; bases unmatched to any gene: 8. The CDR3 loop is CASSQTTGGLGEQFF. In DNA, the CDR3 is TGCGCCAGCAGCCAAACGACAGGGGGATTAGGTGAGCAGTTCTTC.

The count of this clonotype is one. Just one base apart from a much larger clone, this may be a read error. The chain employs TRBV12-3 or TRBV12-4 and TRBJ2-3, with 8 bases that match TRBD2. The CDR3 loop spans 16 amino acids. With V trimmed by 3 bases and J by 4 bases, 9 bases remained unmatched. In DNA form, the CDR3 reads TGTGCCAGCAGTTTCCCTATAGCGGGAAACGCAGATACGCAGTATTTT. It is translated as CASSFPIAGNADTQYF.

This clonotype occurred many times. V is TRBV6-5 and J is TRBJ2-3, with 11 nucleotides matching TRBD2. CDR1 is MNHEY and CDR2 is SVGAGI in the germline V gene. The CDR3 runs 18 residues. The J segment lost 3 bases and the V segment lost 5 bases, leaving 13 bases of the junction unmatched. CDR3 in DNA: TGTGCCAGCAGTAAGCTAGCGGGAGGAGTAGAGTTAACAGATACGCAGTATTTT. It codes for CASSKLAGGVELTDTQYF.

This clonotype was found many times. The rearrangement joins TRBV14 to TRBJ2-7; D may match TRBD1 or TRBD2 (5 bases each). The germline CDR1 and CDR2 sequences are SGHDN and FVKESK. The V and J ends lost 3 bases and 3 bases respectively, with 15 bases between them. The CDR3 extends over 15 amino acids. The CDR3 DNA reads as TGTGCCAGCAGCCACACCGGGACCGGCGTCTACGAGCAGTACTTC. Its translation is CASSHTGTGVYEQYF.

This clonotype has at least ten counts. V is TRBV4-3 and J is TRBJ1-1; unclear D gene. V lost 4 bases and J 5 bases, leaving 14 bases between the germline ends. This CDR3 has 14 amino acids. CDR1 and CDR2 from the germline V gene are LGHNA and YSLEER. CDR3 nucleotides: TGCGCCAGCAGCCTAGGAGACCGAGAAACTGAAGCTTTCTTT. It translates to CASSLGDRETEAFF.